This T cell receptor (beta chain) was profiled in a study of OX40 agonist ivuxolimab in advanced cancers. Study as a whole: Six ivuxolimab dose levels, 0.01 to 10 mg/kg, were given intravenously every 2 weeks. From about 23 to 85 years was the age range, with a mean of roughly 64 years, and approximately 84% were male. Three patients, one with hepatocellular carcinoma and two with cutaneous melanoma, responded partially. Study-wide results and limits: Within 6 weeks, CD4+ and CD8+ blood T cells expanded clonally at 0.1 to 3.0 mg/kg.

About this clone: No antigen is known for it.

Trimming cost V 2 bases and J 2 bases, with 7 bases left between them. CDR1 is MNHEY and CDR2 is SVGAGI in the germline V gene. CDR3 length: 13 residues. Data came from immunoSEQ multiplex PCR; TCRdb stores just in-frame clones and leaves some out. The table records some 42,000 clones, about 86% of them present only once. V gene TRBV6-5 combines with J gene TRBJ2-7; D remains ambiguous. The source of this sequence is an adult with an advanced solid tumor such as melanoma, head and neck, liver or kidney cancer. The specimen comprised CD4+ or CD8+ T cells sorted from blood, sampled in a trial of the OX40 agonist ivuxolimab. CDR3 residues: CASSYAPTYEQYF. CDR3 nucleotide sequence: TGTGCCAGCAGTTACGCACCGACCTACGAGCAGTACTTC.